This T cell receptor beta chain originates from a study of identical twins. This clonotype was observed at least ten times. Via MiXCR, TCRdb re-called the 5' RACE reads, giving one row per CDR3 protein. The sample has under 300,000 distinct CDR3 sequences; 6.5% to 9.5% are singletons. V lost 4 bases to trimming and J lost 5 bases; unmatched junction nucleotides: 12. The CDR3 is 18 residues long. Germline V gene lookup returns CDR1 SGHAT and CDR2 FQNNGV. The data also belong to a second study, concerning yellow fever vaccine responses in identical twins.

The sequence derives from a woman between 18 and 30 years old in good health. The sample taken for sequencing was CD8+ T cells sorted from blood. V usage is TRBV11-2 and J usage is TRBJ2-1; 12 positions agree with TRBD2. In DNA, the CDR3 is TGTGCCAGCAGCTCACCCTCTAGCGGGGGGGCACGGGACAATGAGCAGTTCTTC. Protein sequence: CASSSPSSGGARDNEQFF.